This is a list of T cell receptor beta chains from one sample in a study of CD8 T cells in ankylosing spondylitis. One entry per CDR3 protein results from TCRdb running MiXCR on the 5' RACE reads. The sample has under 450,000 distinct CDR3 sequences, under 20% seen once. Sequencing was performed on blood, either unsorted or a sorted T cell fraction (not recorded which). These TCRs come from a male donor with ankylosing spondylitis. Each CDR3 is given with its conserved first and last residue. D genes are given only for firm matches. The size of a clone is reported for some rows only, either as once, few or many, or as a class for expanded clones.

cdr3_aa,cdr3_nt,clone_size,v_call,d_call,j_call
CASSLYRASGASTDTQYF,TGTGCCAGCAGCCTTTATAGGGCTAGCGGGGCTAGCACAGATACGCAGTATTTT,.,TRBV11-2,TRBD2,TRBJ2-3
CASSDFGIGRTGELFF,TGTGCCAGCAGTGATTTCGGTATAGGGCGCACCGGGGAGCTGTTTTTT,.,TRBV25-1,.,TRBJ2-2
CSARDRRGRATGELFF,TGCAGTGCTAGAGATCGGCGCGGGAGGGCCACCGGGGAGCTGTTTTTT,few,TRBV20-1,TRBD2,TRBJ2-2
CSVPSSSGTSYNEQFF,TGCAGCGTTCCATCGTCCAGCGGGACCTCCTACAATGAGCAGTTCTTC,many,TRBV29-1,TRBD2,TRBJ2-1
CASSLRAGDNNEQFF,TGTGCCAGCAGCTTAAGGGCGGGGGATAACAATGAGCAGTTCTTC,many,TRBV11-2,TRBD2,TRBJ2-1
CASTSGPGSPLHF,TGTGCCAGCACCTCCGGACCCGGGTCACCCCTCCACTTT,many,TRBV12-3/TRBV12-4,.,TRBJ1-6
CASSSHLAGGPYNEQFF,TGTGCCAGCAGTTCGCACCTAGCGGGGGGCCCCTACAATGAGCAGTTCTTC,.,TRBV6-2/TRBV6-3,TRBD2,TRBJ2-1
CASSQGTSSTDTQYF,TGCGCCAGCAGCCAGGGGACTAGCAGCACAGATACGCAGTATTTT,.,TRBV4-1,TRBD2,TRBJ2-3
CASSGQMSNQPQHF,TGTGCCAGCTCGGGACAGATGAGCAATCAGCCCCAGCATTTT,.,TRBV2,TRBD1,TRBJ1-5
CASSLVGVGGQFF,TGTGCCAGCAGTCTGGTGGGAGTGGGTGGGCAGTTCTTC,few,TRBV6-2/TRBV6-3,.,TRBJ2-1
CSARDEAGFQETQYF,TGCAGTGCTAGAGACGAGGCAGGGTTTCAAGAGACCCAGTACTTC,few,TRBV20-1,.,TRBJ2-5
CASSLESSGRAEQYF,TGTGCCAGCAGCTTAGAAAGTAGCGGGAGGGCCGAGCAGTACTTC,few,TRBV7-2,TRBD2,TRBJ2-7
CASSNMNTEAFF,TGTGCCAGCAGTAATATGAACACTGAAGCTTTCTTT,few,TRBV9,.,TRBJ1-1
CASGQRRGIQYF,TGTGCCAGTGGCCAACGGAGGGGCATTCAGTACTTC,.,TRBV19,.,TRBJ2-4
CASRRGSPQTDTQYF,TGTGCCAGTAGGCGGGGATCCCCCCAAACGGATACGCAGTATTTT,.,TRBV19,.,TRBJ2-3
CASSTQTGQGLGYTF,TGTGCCAGCAGTACCCAGACTGGACAGGGCCTTGGCTACACCTTC,few,TRBV6-2/TRBV6-3,TRBD1,TRBJ1-2
CASSLTGSYSPLHF,TGTGCCAGCAGCTTGACAGGAAGCTACTCACCCCTCCACTTT,.,TRBV5-6,.,TRBJ1-6
CSAILAGDQKRVFF,TGCAGCGCTATACTAGCGGGAGACCAGAAAAGGGTGTTCTTC,.,TRBV29-1,TRBD2,TRBJ2-1
CASSLAFGELFF,TGTGCCAGCAGCTTAGCTTTTGGGGAGCTGTTTTTT,.,TRBV7-2,.,TRBJ2-2
CASSQDSKGNYGYTF,TGTGCCAGCAGCCAAGATTCGAAAGGGAACTATGGCTACACCTTC,.,TRBV3-1,.,TRBJ1-2
CASSLARVGTGELFF,TGCGCCAGCAGCTTGGCCAGGGTTGGCACCGGGGAGCTGTTTTTT,many,TRBV5-1,.,TRBJ2-2
CASSLKNHEQYF,TGTGCCAGCAGCTTAAAAAACCACGAGCAGTACTTC,few,TRBV7-6,.,TRBJ2-7
CASSLDRSIEAFF,TGTGCCAGCAGCTTGGACAGGAGTATTGAAGCTTTCTTT,few,TRBV5-6,.,TRBJ1-1
CASSLSRDGEKLFF,TGCGCCAGCAGCTTATCCAGGGACGGTGAAAAACTGTTTTTT,few,TRBV5-1,.,TRBJ1-4
CAWSVLGSYGYTF,TGTGCCTGGAGTGTACTAGGCTCCTATGGCTACACCTTC,few,TRBV30,.,TRBJ1-2
CASSQAPGVAFF,TGTGCCAGCAGCCAAGCCCCGGGGGTGGCTTTCTTT,few,TRBV14,.,TRBJ1-1
CSAYRDMNTEASF,TGCAGTGCTTACAGGGACATGAACACTGAAGCTTCCTTT,.,TRBV20-1,.,TRBJ1-1
CASSRDTRNYGYTF,TGCGCCAGCAGCCGGGACACTCGAAACTATGGCTACACCTTC,.,TRBV5-1,.,TRBJ1-2
CASSQDRGALNTEAFF,TGCGCCAGCAGCCAAGACAGGGGAGCCCTGAACACTGAAGCTTTCTTT,many,TRBV5-1,TRBD1,TRBJ1-1
CASSSRRDYPRELFF,TGTGCCAGCAGTTCCCGCCGGGACTACCCCCGGGAGCTGTTTTTT,few,TRBV6-2/TRBV6-3,TRBD2,TRBJ2-2
CSANRDIEPQHF,TGCAGTGCAAACAGGGACATTGAGCCCCAGCATTTT,few,TRBV20-1,.,TRBJ1-5
CAWRGTSTGELFF,TGTGCCTGGAGGGGGACTAGCACCGGGGAGCTGTTTTTT,.,TRBV30,TRBD2,TRBJ2-2
CASSPDHGERHQPQHF,TGTGCCAGCAGCCCGGATCATGGGGAACGACATCAGCCCCAGCATTTT,.,TRBV9,.,TRBJ1-5
CASSGDRAKNTEAFF,TGCGCCAGCAGCGGCGACAGGGCGAAGAACACTGAAGCTTTCTTT,few,TRBV5-1,TRBD1,TRBJ1-1
CASSLVGLMNTEAFF,TGTGCCAGCAGCTTAGTGGGACTAATGAACACTGAAGCTTTCTTT,few,TRBV7-2,.,TRBJ1-1
CASSFGGRSSSYEQYF,TGTGCCAGCAGCTTTGGGGGCAGGTCTTCCTCCTACGAGCAGTACTTC,.,TRBV5-5,.,TRBJ2-7